A selection of T cell receptor beta chains follows, all from one sample in a study of T cells in localized non-small cell lung cancer. Sequencing used immunoSEQ multiplex PCR; TCRdb keeps in-frame clones, though not all of them. Found here are around 23,000 clones, roughly 88% of them singletons; the top ten hold almost 30%. The material sequenced was peripheral blood mononuclear cells, taken before any cancer treatment. These receptors originate from a male donor older than 55 with stage II lung adenocarcinoma. Both conserved end residues are part of each CDR3. Fields, in order: D gene, clone size, V gene, J gene, CDR3 DNA, CDR3 protein. D genes are given only for firm matches. Clone size appears in some rows only: once, few, many, or a class for an expanded clone.

-	-	TRBV7-7	TRBJ2-5	TGTGCTAGCTCGCCCGGAGAGACCCAGTACTTC	CASSPGETQYF
-	-	TRBV11-2	TRBJ2-3	TGTGCCAGCAGCTCCCGGCAGGTCTCCACAGATACGCAGTATTTT	CASSSRQVSTDTQYF
TRBD1	-	TRBV6-5	TRBJ2-2	TGTGCCAGCAGTTACGGGACAGGAGCGAACACCGGGGAGCTGTTTTTT	CASSYGTGANTGELFF
TRBD2	-	TRBV28	TRBJ2-1	TGTGCCAGCAGTCTCCCAAGCGGGAGCTACAATGAGCAGTTCTTC	CASSLPSGSYNEQFF
-	once	TRBV7-6	TRBJ2-5	TGTGCCAGCAGCTTAGCGGGCGGGTCCCAGACCCAGTACTTC	CASSLAGGSQTQYF
TRBD2	-	TRBV7-2	TRBJ2-1	TGTGCCAGCAGCTTAAACCCCGGGACTAGCGGGAGGGGACCAGGGCAGTTCTTC	CASSLNPGTSGRGPGQFF
TRBD1	once	TRBV18	TRBJ2-7	TGTGCCAGCTCACAACTGGACAGGGCCCTCTCCTACGAGCAGTACTTC	CASSQLDRALSYEQYF
TRBD1	-	TRBV10-1	TRBJ1-5	TGCGCCAGCAGTGGACAGGGAAATCAGCCCCAGCATTTT	CASSGQGNQPQHF
-	-	TRBV5-1	TRBJ2-3	TGCGCCAGCAGCTTTTATAGAGGGAGGACAGATACGCAGTATTTT	CASSFYRGRTDTQYF
-	-	TRBV29-1	TRBJ2-7	TGCAGCGTTGAAACACCCTACGAGCAGTACTTC	CSVETPYEQYF
-	once	TRBV19	TRBJ2-7	TGTGCCAGTAGTATACAGGGTGCCTACGAGCAGTACTTC	CASSIQGAYEQYF
TRBD2	-	TRBV29-1	TRBJ2-3	TGCAGCGTCGCGGGGGTGGGGTTACCCACAGATACGCAGTATTTT	CSVAGVGLPTDTQYF
-	-	TRBV27	TRBJ1-2	TGTGCCAGCAGGGGGACGGCTTATGGCTACACCTTC	CASRGTAYGYTF
-	-	TRBV28	TRBJ2-7	TGTGCCAGCAGTTTAACTTCCTCCGAGCAGTACTTC	CASSLTSSEQYF
-	-	TRBV5-5	TRBJ1-4	TGTGCCAGCAGCTGGAGTTTACAGGGCGGGACTCGAAAACTGTTTTTT	CASSWSLQGGTRKLFF
-	-	TRBV13	TRBJ1-5	TGTGCCAGCAGCTTTCAGGGGCCCACCAATCAGCCCCAGCATTTT	CASSFQGPTNQPQHF
TRBD1	-	TRBV5-4	TRBJ2-7	TGTGCCAGCAGCGTAAAAACAGGGGCGCCCTACGAGCAGTACTTC	CASSVKTGAPYEQYF
-	-	TRBV18	TRBJ1-1	TGTGCCAGCTCACCCTCGTCTCAAACGAACACTGAAGCTTTCTTT	CASSPSSQTNTEAFF
-	-	TRBV5-4	TRBJ1-2	TGTGCCAGCAGCCCACGGTCAGGTGGGGCCTATGGCTACACCTTC	CASSPRSGGAYGYTF
TRBD2	-	TRBV6-1	TRBJ2-1	TGTGCCAGCAGTGCCGGACTAGGCGGCTCCTACAATGAGCAGTTCTTC	CASSAGLGGSYNEQFF
-	-	TRBV2	TRBJ1-3	TGTGCCAGCAACTATGGAGGGGAGGTAGACACCATATATTTT	CASNYGGEVDTIYF
-	-	TRBV7-9	TRBJ2-1	TGTGCCAGCAGTTTGGCCGGGTATACCCCCAATGAGCAGTTCTTC	CASSLAGYTPNEQFF
-	-	TRBV6-5	TRBJ2-7	TGTGCCAGCAGACGGGAAGGGTATACCTACGAGCAGTACTTC	CASRREGYTYEQYF
-	-	TRBV15	TRBJ2-3	TGTGCCACCAGCAGGTCCCCGCGAGATACGCAGTATTTT	CATSRSPRDTQYF
TRBD1	once	TRBV29-1	TRBJ1-1	TGCAGCTTTCTGACAGGGGGCACTGAAGCTTTCTTT	CSFLTGGTEAFF
-	-	TRBV5-4	TRBJ2-7	TGTGCCGGAGCCAGGGGCCGAGGGAGCAACGAGCAGTACTTC	CAGARGRGSNEQYF
-	-	TRBV2	TRBJ1-2	TGTGCCAGCAGTTTCAGGGATGGCTACACCTTC	CASSFRDGYTF
TRBD1	-	TRBV28	TRBJ2-7	TGTGCCAGCAGTTTAATAACGGGACAGGGGGCAGCGGGAGGCTCCTACGAGCAGTACTTC	CASSLITGQGAAGGSYEQYF
-	-	TRBV7-9	TRBJ2-7	TGTGCCAGCAGCCCCCGCTGGGCCTCCTACGAGCAGTACTTC	CASSPRWASYEQYF
TRBD1	-	TRBV6-6	TRBJ2-7	TGTGCCAGCAGTTCGACAGGGCCCGGGCGATACGAGCAGTACTTC	CASSSTGPGRYEQYF
-	-	TRBV5-6	TRBJ1-4	TGTGCCAGCAGCTTGAGAGGGACTCGTGAAAAACTGTTTTTT	CASSLRGTREKLFF
TRBD2	-	TRBV6-1	TRBJ2-1	TGTGCCAGCAGTGAAGAGGGACTAGCGTTCAGCTCCTACAATGAGCAGTTCTTC	CASSEEGLAFSSYNEQFF
-	-	TRBV29-1	TRBJ1-5	TGCAGCGTTAGAGGGAGGGCTAGCAATCAGCCCCAGCATTTT	CSVRGRASNQPQHF
TRBD1	once	TRBV7-9	TRBJ1-2	TGTGCCAGCAGCTTAGAAGACAGGGCGGGCACCTTC	CASSLEDRAGTF
-	-	TRBV5-6	TRBJ1-2	TGTGCCAGCAGCTTGACTTGGCAGGATGGCTACACCTTC	CASSLTWQDGYTF
-	-	TRBV9	TRBJ2-2	TGTGCCAGCAGCTCACAGATAGGAGGGGCAGGGGAGCTGTTTTTT	CASSSQIGGAGELFF
TRBD1	-	TRBV15	TRBJ2-7	TGTGCCACCAGCCCCGTAGACAGGGACACTACCTACGAGCAGTACTTC	CATSPVDRDTTYEQYF
-	-	TRBV11-1	TRBJ2-5	TGTGCCAGCTCCTGGGACCAACAAGAGACCCAGTACTTC	CASSWDQQETQYF
TRBD2	-	TRBV5-5	TRBJ2-3	TGTGCCAGCAGCCCCCGGGACTACACAGATACGCAGTATTTT	CASSPRDYTDTQYF
-	-	TRBV12-5	TRBJ1-3	TGTGCTAGTGGCTCGCGTGGAGATAAGGGGCCCTCTGGAAACACCATATATTTT	CASGSRGDKGPSGNTIYF
-	medium-sized	TRBV29-1	TRBJ2-1	TGCAGCGTTGAAACCGGTGAGCAGTTCTTC	CSVETGEQFF
TRBD2	-	TRBV4-1	TRBJ2-1	TGCGCCAGCAGCCGAGGAGCGGGAGACGAGCAGTTCTTC	CASSRGAGDEQFF
-	-	TRBV27	TRBJ2-5	TGTGCCAGCAGTTTAACCCATACGACAGGTAGAAGGCAGTACTTC	CASSLTHTTGRRQYF
TRBD2	-	TRBV7-9	TRBJ2-5	TGTGCCAGCAGCCCGGGACTAGGGCTCCAAGAGACCCAGTACTTC	CASSPGLGLQETQYF
-	once	TRBV7-9	TRBJ2-7	TGTGCCAGCAGCTTACCTATAAGTGGGAGTCCGGAAGAGCAGTACTTC	CASSLPISGSPEEQYF
-	-	TRBV28	TRBJ2-1	TGTGCCAGCAGTTTGGAGGTTTTAGCGGAGCAGTTCTTC	CASSLEVLAEQFF
TRBD1	-	TRBV4-1	TRBJ2-1	TGCGCCAGCAGCCAAGGACGACAGGGCAGTGAGCAGTTCTTC	CASSQGRQGSEQFF
TRBD1	few	TRBV6-5	TRBJ1-2	TGTGCCAGCAGACCACAGGGGGCCTCGGGCTACACCTTC	CASRPQGASGYTF
TRBD2	-	TRBV2	TRBJ2-7	TGTGCCAGCAGCCCGGGACTAGCGGACTACGAGCAGTACTTC	CASSPGLADYEQYF
TRBD1	-	TRBV19	TRBJ1-1	TGTGCCAGTAGTACTGACAGGGGGCGCTTTGAAGCTTTCTTT	CASSTDRGRFEAFF
-	-	TRBV10-3	TRBJ2-2	TGTGCCATCAGTGAGTGGGACACCGGGGAGCTGTTTTTT	CAISEWDTGELFF
-	-	TRBV6-6	TRBJ2-1	TGTGCCAGCACCAAGGGGAGACTCCTCCCCAACAATGAGCAGTTCTTC	CASTKGRLLPNNEQFF
TRBD2	-	TRBV9	TRBJ2-1	TGTGCCAGCAGCGTAGGGTTAGCGGGAGGTTATGAGCAGTTCTTC	CASSVGLAGGYEQFF
-	-	TRBV4-1	TRBJ2-3	TGCGCCAGCAGCCAAGCCAGCTGGGATACGCAGTATTTT	CASSQASWDTQYF
-	-	TRBV28	TRBJ1-1	TGTGCCAGCAGTCGGGACATCACTGAAGCTTTCTTT	CASSRDITEAFF
TRBD2	-	TRBV10-2	TRBJ2-3	TGCGCCAGCAGTAGGACTAGCGGGATACTGGATACGCAGTATTTT	CASSRTSGILDTQYF
TRBD2	-	TRBV7-9	TRBJ2-2	TGTGCCAGCAGTTTACGGGAGGGCGGCACCGGGGAGCTGTTTTTT	CASSLREGGTGELFF